The source of this TCR beta chain is a study of early T cells in non-severe SARS-CoV-2 infection. Study as a whole: Unsorted whole-blood RNA was sequenced in bulk, leaving chains unpaired.

As part of library construction, unique molecular identifiers were attached to individual cDNA molecules. TCRdb itself ran the 5' RACE reads through MiXCR, one entry per CDR3 protein. This repertoire shows about 60,000 distinct CDR3 sequences, roughly 12% found once; its top ten account for under 4%. Germline lookup yields CDR1 MNHEY and CDR2 SMNVEV (reference sequence). The CDR3 spans 15 residues. Trimming cost V 7 bases and J 3 bases, with 18 bases left between them. Sequencing input: whole blood. This rearrangement joins TRBV27 to TRBJ1-1; perhaps TRBD1 as D (6 bases). This clonotype was sampled from an adult who was a healthcare worker with PCR-confirmed SARS-CoV-2 infection or an uninfected control (not recorded which). The CDR3: CASTPAGQPYTEAFF. The CDR3 coding sequence is TGTGCCAGCACCCCCGCCGGACAGCCATACACTGAAGCTTTCTTT.